The 5 T cell receptor beta chains in this list originate from one sample, sequenced in a study of cytomegalovirus exposure and HLA in healthy donors (dated by TCRdb to the late 2010s). Libraries were built with the immunoSEQ multiplex PCR assay. The multiplex PCR relied on a mix of 60 forward primers for TCR Vbeta segments and 13 reverse primers for TCR Jbeta segments. TCRdb stores this immuneACCESS table with in-frame sequences only. Part of the clones is absent; in the studies checked, under half of the shortfall reflects unresolved V genes, and no reason is known for the rest. The sample table records 150,000 to 200,000 clones; roughly three quarters of these occur just once. Roughly 4.5% of the sample is taken by the ten largest. Input material: PBMCs. Receptor source: a man between 18 and 35 years old in good health and CMV-seropositive.

This clone was picked up one time. This chain connects TRBV30 to TRBJ2-7; TRBD2 agrees at 11 bases. CDR3 length equals 14 residues. The V gene's germline CDR1 is GTSNPN and CDR2 SVGIG (reference sequence). With 5 bases clipped from V and 3 bases from J, the junction kept 6 bases outside the gene matches. The CDR3 bases are TGTGCCTGGCCGACTAGCGGGGCGAACTACGAGCAGTACGTC. It is translated as CAWPTSGANYEQYV.

CDR3 in amino acids: CASSLGPRGSYNEQFF. For the CDR3, the DNA is TGTGCCAGCAGCTTAGGTCCCAGGGGGTCCTACAATGAGCAGTTCTTC. This chain joins TRBV7-8 and TRBJ2-1; 7 nucleotides agree with TRBD1. Per germline, CDR1 SGHVS and CDR2 FQNEAQ. The CDR3 runs 16 residues. V trimming: 1 base; J trimming: 1 base; junction bases outside the gene matches: 4. The full variable domain, completed using reference TRBV7-8 and TRBJ2-1, is GAGVSQSPRYKVAKRGQDVALRCDPISGHVSLFWYQQALGQGPEFLTYFQNEAQLDKSGLPSDRFFAERPEGSVSTLKIQRTQQEDSAVYLCASSLGPRGSYNEQFFGPGTRLTVL.

The chain uses TRBV27 and TRBJ2-1, with 7 bases identical to TRBD1. Looked up from germline, CDR1 is MNHEY and CDR2 is SMNVEV (reference sequence). The CDR3 contains 13 residues. V was pared by 2 bases and J by 7 bases, with 2 bases of the junction left unmatched. The CDR3 region has the DNA TGTGCCAGCAGTTTAGGCAGGGGGAATGAGCAGTTCTTC. This encodes CASSLGRGNEQFF.

This chain connects TRBV7-8 to TRBJ2-2; D may be TRBD2 (5 bases). Trimming stripped 5 bases from V and 4 bases from J, with 11 bases between. Germline V gene data show CDR1 as SGHVS and CDR2 as FQNEAQ. The CDR3 is 14 amino acids. The CDR3: CASSPPGVTGELFF. DNA for the CDR3: TGTGCCAGCAGCCCCCCCGGGGTCACCGGGGAGCTGTTTTTT. The full variable domain, in which reference TRBV7-8 and TRBJ2-2 provide the parts outside the CDR3, is GAGVSQSPRYKVAKRGQDVALRCDPISGHVSLFWYQQALGQGPEFLTYFQNEAQLDKSGLPSDRFFAERPEGSVSTLKIQRTQQEDSAVYLCASSPPGVTGELFFGEGSRLTVL.

The chain has TRBV29-1 and TRBJ2-1; 9 nucleotides align to TRBD2. There are 15 residues in the CDR3. The V segment lost 7 bases and the J segment 3 bases; nucleotides outside the gene matches: 10. From germline, CDR1 is SQVTM and CDR2 ANQGSEA. The CDR3 coding sequence is TGCAGCGCCGGGAAGGATAGCGGGAGCTACAATGAGCAGTTCTTC. This translates into CSAGKDSGSYNEQFF.